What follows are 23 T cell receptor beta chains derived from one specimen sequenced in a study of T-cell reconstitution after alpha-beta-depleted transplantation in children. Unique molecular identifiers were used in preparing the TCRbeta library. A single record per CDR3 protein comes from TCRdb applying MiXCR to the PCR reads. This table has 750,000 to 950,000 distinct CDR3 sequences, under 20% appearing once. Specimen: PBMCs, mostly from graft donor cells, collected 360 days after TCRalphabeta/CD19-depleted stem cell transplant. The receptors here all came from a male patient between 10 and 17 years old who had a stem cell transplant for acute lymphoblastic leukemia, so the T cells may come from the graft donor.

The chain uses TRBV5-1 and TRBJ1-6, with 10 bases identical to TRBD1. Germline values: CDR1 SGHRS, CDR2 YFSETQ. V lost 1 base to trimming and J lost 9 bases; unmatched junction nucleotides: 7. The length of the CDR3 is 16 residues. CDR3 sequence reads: CASSLRSGTGASPLHF. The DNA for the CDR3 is TGCGCCAGCAGCTTGAGGTCCGGGACAGGGGCTTCACCCCTCCACTTT.

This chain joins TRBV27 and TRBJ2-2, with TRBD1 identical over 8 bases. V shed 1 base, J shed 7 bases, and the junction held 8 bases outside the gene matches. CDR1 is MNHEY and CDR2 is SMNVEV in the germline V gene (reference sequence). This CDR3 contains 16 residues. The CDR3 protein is CASSLWPGGSSGELFF. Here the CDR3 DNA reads TGTGCCAGCAGTTTATGGCCAGGGGGCTCAAGCGGGGAGCTGTTTTTT.

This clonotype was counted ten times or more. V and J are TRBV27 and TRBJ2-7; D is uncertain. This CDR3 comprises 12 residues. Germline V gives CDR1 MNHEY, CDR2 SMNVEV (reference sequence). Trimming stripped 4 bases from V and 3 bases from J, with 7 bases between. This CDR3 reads CASSSQSYEQYF. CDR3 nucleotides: TGTGCCAGCAGTTCACAGAGCTACGAGCAGTACTTC.

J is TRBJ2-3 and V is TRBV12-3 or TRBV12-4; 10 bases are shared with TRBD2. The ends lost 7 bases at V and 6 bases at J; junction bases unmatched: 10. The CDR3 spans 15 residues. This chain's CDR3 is CASTRTSGREDTQYF. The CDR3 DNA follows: TGTGCCAGCACCCGGACTAGCGGAAGGGAGGATACGCAGTATTTT.

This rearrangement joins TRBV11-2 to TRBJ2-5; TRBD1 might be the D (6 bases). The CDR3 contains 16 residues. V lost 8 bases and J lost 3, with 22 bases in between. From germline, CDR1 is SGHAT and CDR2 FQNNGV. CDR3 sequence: CASHYSRQGLEETQYF. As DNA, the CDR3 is TGTGCCAGCCACTACTCGCGGCAGGGGCTTGAAGAGACCCAGTACTTC.

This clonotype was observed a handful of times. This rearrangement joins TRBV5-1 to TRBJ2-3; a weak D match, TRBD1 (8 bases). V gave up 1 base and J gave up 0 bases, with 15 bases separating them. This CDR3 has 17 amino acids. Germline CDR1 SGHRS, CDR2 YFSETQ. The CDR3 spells CASSLTTGGLSTDTQYF. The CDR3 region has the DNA TGCGCCAGCAGCTTGACCACAGGGGGACTAAGCACAGATACGCAGTATTTT.

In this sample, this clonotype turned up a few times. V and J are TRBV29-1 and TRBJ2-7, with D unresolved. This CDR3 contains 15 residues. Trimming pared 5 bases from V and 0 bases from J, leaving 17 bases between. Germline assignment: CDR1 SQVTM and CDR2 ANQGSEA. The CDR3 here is CSVSGTHQSSYEQYF. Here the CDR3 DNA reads TGCAGCGTTAGTGGTACCCATCAAAGCTCCTACGAGCAGTACTTC.

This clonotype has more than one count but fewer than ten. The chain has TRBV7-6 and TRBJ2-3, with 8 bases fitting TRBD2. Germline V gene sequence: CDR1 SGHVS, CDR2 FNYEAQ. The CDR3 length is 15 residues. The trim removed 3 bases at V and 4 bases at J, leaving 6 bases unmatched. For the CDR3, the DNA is TGTGCCAGCAGCTTGGGCGGGAGGAGGGCAGATACGCAGTATTTT. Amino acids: CASSLGGRRADTQYF.

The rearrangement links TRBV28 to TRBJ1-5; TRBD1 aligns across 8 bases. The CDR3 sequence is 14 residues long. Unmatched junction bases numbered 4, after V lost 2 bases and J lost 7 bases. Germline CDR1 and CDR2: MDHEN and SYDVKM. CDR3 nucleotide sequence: TGTGCCAGCAGTTTACCAGGGGGCGGACAGCCCCAGCATTTT. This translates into CASSLPGGGQPQHF.

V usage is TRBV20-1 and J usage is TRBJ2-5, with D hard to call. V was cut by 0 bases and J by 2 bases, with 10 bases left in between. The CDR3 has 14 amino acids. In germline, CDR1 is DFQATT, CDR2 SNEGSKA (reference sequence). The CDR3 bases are TGCAGTGCTAGAGATGGGTCCCCACAAGAGACCCAGTACTTC. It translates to CSARDGSPQETQYF.

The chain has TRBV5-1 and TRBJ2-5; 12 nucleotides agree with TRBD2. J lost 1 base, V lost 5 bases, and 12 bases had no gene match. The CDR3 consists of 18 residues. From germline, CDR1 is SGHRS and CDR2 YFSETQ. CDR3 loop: CASSLLTSGSPVQETQYF. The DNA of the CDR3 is TGCGCCAGCAGTCTACTGACTAGCGGGAGTCCCGTCCAAGAGACCCAGTACTTC.

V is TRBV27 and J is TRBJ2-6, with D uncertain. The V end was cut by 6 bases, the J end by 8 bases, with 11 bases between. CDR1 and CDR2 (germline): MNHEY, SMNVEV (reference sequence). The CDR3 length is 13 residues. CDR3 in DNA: TGTGCCAGCAGACAAAGACCTTCCAACGTCCTGACTTTC. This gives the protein CASRQRPSNVLTF.

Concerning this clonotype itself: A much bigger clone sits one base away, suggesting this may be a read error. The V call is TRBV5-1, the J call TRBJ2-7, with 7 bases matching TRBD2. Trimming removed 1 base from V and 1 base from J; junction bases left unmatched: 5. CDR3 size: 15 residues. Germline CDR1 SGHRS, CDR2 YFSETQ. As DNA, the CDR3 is TGCGCCAGCAGCTTGCTGTCTAGCGGATCCTACGAGCAGTACTTC. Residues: CASSLLSSGSYEQYF.

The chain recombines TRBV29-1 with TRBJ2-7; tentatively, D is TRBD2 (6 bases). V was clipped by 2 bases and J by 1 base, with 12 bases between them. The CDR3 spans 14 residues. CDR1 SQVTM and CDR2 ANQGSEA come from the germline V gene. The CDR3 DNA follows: TGCAGCGTTGAAAAAAGAGGAGGGTCCTACGAGCAGTACTTC. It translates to CSVEKRGGSYEQYF.

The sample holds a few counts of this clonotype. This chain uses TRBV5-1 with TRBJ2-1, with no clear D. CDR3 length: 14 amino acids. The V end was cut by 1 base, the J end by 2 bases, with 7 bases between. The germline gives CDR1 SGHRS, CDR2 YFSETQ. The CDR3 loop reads CASSLRATYNEQFF. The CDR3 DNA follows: TGCGCCAGCAGCTTGAGGGCCACCTACAATGAGCAGTTCTTC.

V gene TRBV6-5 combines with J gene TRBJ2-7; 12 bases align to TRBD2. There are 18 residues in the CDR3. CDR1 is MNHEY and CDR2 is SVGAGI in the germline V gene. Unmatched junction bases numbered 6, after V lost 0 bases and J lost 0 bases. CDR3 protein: CASSYSRGLAGSSYEQYF. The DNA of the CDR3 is TGTGCCAGCAGTTACTCGAGGGGACTAGCGGGTTCCTCCTACGAGCAGTACTTC.

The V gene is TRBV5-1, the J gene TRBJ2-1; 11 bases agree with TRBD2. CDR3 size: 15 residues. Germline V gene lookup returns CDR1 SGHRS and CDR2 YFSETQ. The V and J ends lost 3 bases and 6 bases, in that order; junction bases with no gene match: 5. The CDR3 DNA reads TGCGCCAGCAGCTCCACTAGCGGGGGTGTCAATGAGCAGTTCTTC. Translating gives CASSSTSGGVNEQFF.

CDR3 region: CASTRQRPTYEQYF. In DNA, the CDR3 is TGTGCCAGCACCAGACAGCGACCCACCTACGAGCAGTACTTC. This chain uses TRBV2 with TRBJ2-7, with TRBD1 as a possible D gene (5 bases). CDR3 size: 14 residues. V lost 7 bases and J 2 bases, leaving 15 bases between the germline ends. CDR1 and CDR2 (germline): SNHLY, FYNNEI.

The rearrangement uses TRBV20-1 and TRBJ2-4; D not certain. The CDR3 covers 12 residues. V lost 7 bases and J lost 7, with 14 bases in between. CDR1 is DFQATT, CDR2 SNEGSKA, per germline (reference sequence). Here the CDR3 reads CSVKHVGNIQYF. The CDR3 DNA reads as TGCAGTGTGAAGCATGTGGGGAACATTCAGTACTTC.

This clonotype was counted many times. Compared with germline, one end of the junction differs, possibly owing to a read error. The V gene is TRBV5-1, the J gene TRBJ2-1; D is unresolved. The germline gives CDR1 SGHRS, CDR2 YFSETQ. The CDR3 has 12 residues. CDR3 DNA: TGTGCCAGCAGCTTAGCCTACAATGAGCAGTTCTTC. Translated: CASSLAYNEQFF.

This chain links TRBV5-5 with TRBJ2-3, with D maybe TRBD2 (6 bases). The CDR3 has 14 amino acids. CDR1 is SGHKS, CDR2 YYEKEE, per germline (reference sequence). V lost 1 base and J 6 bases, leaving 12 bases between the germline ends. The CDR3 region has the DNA TGTGCCAGCAGCTTGACGGCTAGCGCCGATACGCAGTATTTT. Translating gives CASSLTASADTQYF.

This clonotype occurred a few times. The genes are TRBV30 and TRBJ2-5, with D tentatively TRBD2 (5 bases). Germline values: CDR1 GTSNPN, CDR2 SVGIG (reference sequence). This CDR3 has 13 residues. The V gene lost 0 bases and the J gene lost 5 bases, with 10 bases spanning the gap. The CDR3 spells CAWSVLSGETQYF. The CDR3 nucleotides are TGTGCCTGGAGTGTACTATCGGGGGAGACCCAGTACTTC.

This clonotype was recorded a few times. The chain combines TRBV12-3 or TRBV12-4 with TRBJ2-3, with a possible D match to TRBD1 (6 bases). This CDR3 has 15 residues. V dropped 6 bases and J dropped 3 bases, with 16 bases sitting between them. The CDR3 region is CASSPLGGPTDTQYF. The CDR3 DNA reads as TGTGCCAGCAGCCCCCTTGGGGGCCCAACAGATACGCAGTATTTT.